Listed here are 13 T cell receptor beta chains from one sample, sequenced in a study of shared clonotypes between healthy human individuals. Terminally differentiated effector memory CD45RA+ cells were excluded by CCR7 positive selection of CD45RO-negative cells. Data came from immunoSEQ multiplex PCR; TCRdb stores just in-frame clones and leaves some out. This sample has around 2,100,000 clones, with about 95% found just once. The sample consisted of naive CD8+ T cells sorted from blood. The receptors stem from a man aged 18-30 years in good health.

For this clone: In the same sample, other DNA sequences code for this CDR3. The chain combines TRBV9 with TRBJ1-3, with D perhaps matching TRBD1 (5 bases). V gave up 2 bases and J gave up 4 bases, with 10 bases separating them. The CDR3 spans 14 residues. Germline loops: CDR1 SGDLS, CDR2 YYNGEE. The CDR3 bases are TGTGCCAGCAGCGTGTCCGGGGCGGGAAACACCATATATTTT. Encoded protein: CASSVSGAGNTIYF.

This sequence joins TRBV2 and TRBJ2-7; 8 bases map to TRBD1. This CDR3 comprises 17 residues. Germline CDR1 is SNHLY and CDR2 is FYNNEI. V trimming: 2 bases; J trimming: 2 bases; junction bases outside the gene matches: 11. The CDR3 loop reads CASSEWGPGQEPYEQYF. Here the CDR3 DNA reads TGTGCCAGCAGTGAATGGGGCCCGGGACAGGAACCCTACGAGCAGTACTTC.

The V and J genes are TRBV25-1 and TRBJ2-7; TRBD2 matches 10 bases. V shed 10 bases, J shed 3 bases, and the junction held 9 bases outside the gene matches. Looked up from germline, CDR1 is MGHDK and CDR2 is SYGVNS. The CDR3 length is 14 residues. This CDR3 is CATLDPSGSYEQYF. The CDR3 nucleotides read TGTGCCACCCTAGACCCTAGCGGGAGCTACGAGCAGTACTTC.

The gene calls are TRBV7-9 and TRBJ2-7; D is undetermined. There are 16 residues in the CDR3. Germline V CDR1 and CDR2: SEHNR, FQNEAQ (reference sequence). Between the trimmed V and J ends, which lost 1 base and 4 bases, there was a span of 17 bases. Here the CDR3 DNA reads TGTGCCAGCAGCTTAGACATGGTGGTAGGACCTTACGAGCAGTACTTC. Its translation: CASSLDMVVGPYEQYF.

This clone has only one observation. Within the sample, other DNA sequences also encode this same CDR3. V is TRBV29-1 and J is TRBJ2-7; TRBD2 matches at 11 bases. Germline-derived CDR1 and CDR2 are SQVTM and ANQGSEA. J lost 3 bases, V lost 7 bases, and 2 bases had no gene match. The CDR3 has 12 amino acids. The CDR3 reads CSAGTSGYEQYF. Written as DNA, the CDR3 is TGCAGCGCCGGGACTAGCGGCTACGAGCAGTACTTC.

The rearrangement uses TRBV5-5 and TRBJ1-4; D is uncertain. The CDR3 runs to 17 residues. V lost 4 bases and J lost 0, with 16 bases in between. CDR1 is SGHKS, CDR2 YYEKEE, per germline (reference sequence). In DNA form, the CDR3 reads TGTGCCAGCAGCGCCGGGCCCTCTTATGCAACTAATGAAAAACTGTTTTTT. This gives the protein CASSAGPSYATNEKLFF.

The CDR3 loop is CASSDYWDISNQPQHF. The CDR3 region has the DNA TGTGCCAGCAGTGATTATTGGGACATCAGCAATCAGCCCCAGCATTTT. The chain links TRBV6-1 to TRBJ1-5; TRBD1 might be the D (6 bases). Trimming removed 3 bases at V and 1 base at J, with 13 bases between. Per the germline V gene, CDR1 is MNHNS and CDR2 is SASEGT. The CDR3 length is 16 residues.

V and J are TRBV19 and TRBJ1-6, with unresolved D. CDR1 and CDR2 (germline): LNHDA, SQIVND (reference sequence). This CDR3 is built from 14 residues. Trimming removed 4 bases from V and 7 bases from J, with 11 bases in between. CDR3 sequence reads: CASSNLDLNSPLHF. The CDR3, as DNA: TGTGCCAGTAGTAACCTGGATTTAAATTCACCCCTCCACTTT.

The chain recombines TRBV4-3 with TRBJ1-2, with D possibly TRBD1 on 6 matching bases. The V end lost 0 bases, the J end lost 8 bases, and 19 bases lay between the germline ends. The CDR3 length is 16 residues. Germline CDR1 LGHNA, CDR2 YSLEER. This chain's CDR3 is CASSQDLAWGRGGYTF. In DNA, the CDR3 is TGCGCCAGCAGCCAAGATCTTGCCTGGGGGCGAGGGGGCTACACCTTC.

This chain links TRBV5-1 with TRBJ2-5; D remains unclear. V was shortened by 0 bases and J by 1 base, with 4 bases between the two germline ends. This CDR3 spans 13 amino acids. CDR1 SGHRS and CDR2 YFSETQ come from the germline V gene. The CDR3 sequence: CASSLGGQETQYF. In nucleotides, the CDR3 is TGCGCCAGCAGCTTGGGCGGCCAAGAGACCCAGTACTTC.

The J gene is TRBJ2-7, the V gene TRBV4-1; possible D gene TRBD1, 6 bases. V lost 4 bases, J lost 1 base, and 17 bases lay in between. Germline values: CDR1 MGHRA, CDR2 YSYEKL. The CDR3 consists of 16 residues. The CDR3 nucleotides read TGCGCCAGCAGCCTTTCCACAGGGATGGGGTCCTACGAGCAGTACTTC. This gives the protein CASSLSTGMGSYEQYF.

For the CDR3, the DNA is TGCGCCAGCAGCTTAGTCCTAGCGGGGGGGCAGAGGAATGAGCAGTTCTTC. Its translation: CASSLVLAGGQRNEQFF. This chain links TRBV5-1 with TRBJ2-1; 12 bases line up with TRBD2. The CDR3 consists of 17 residues. CDR1 and CDR2 (germline): SGHRS, YFSETQ. The ends lost 2 bases at V and 7 bases at J; junction bases unmatched: 10.

CDR3 coding DNA: TGTGCCAGCAGCGTAATAGAAGCCCCTGAGCAGTTCTTC. Translated: CASSVIEAPEQFF. The chain links TRBV9 to TRBJ2-1; D call uncertain. V lost 1 base and J lost 9, with 11 bases in between. Per germline, CDR1 SGDLS and CDR2 YYNGEE. This CDR3 has 13 amino acids.